A selection of T cell receptor beta chains follows, all from one sample in a study of blood T cell repertoires in COVID-19. This table comes from immunoSEQ multiplex PCR, and its TCRdb copy is limited to in-frame clones, with some not included. The table shows 200,000 to 300,000 clones, with over 75% occurring only once. The specimen was peripheral blood. These receptor sequences come from a human donor in a cohort sampled during active COVID-19. Both conserved end residues are part of each CDR3. D genes are given only for firm matches. A clone size is listed for some rows: how often the clone was seen (once, few, many), or a class if it is expanded.

v_call	clone_size	d_call	j_call	cdr3_aa	cdr3_nt
TRBV6-5	-	TRBD1	TRBJ2-7	CASRYSTGGYEQYF	TGTGCCAGCAGATACTCGACAGGGGGCTACGAGCAGTACTTC
TRBV5-1	-	-	TRBJ2-7	CASSFISGYEQYF	TGCGCCAGCAGCTTCATTAGCGGCTACGAGCAGTACTTC
TRBV30	-	-	TRBJ2-7	CAWSRGNYEQYF	TGTGCCTGGAGTAGAGGGAACTACGAGCAGTACTTC
TRBV7-3	-	-	TRBJ2-5	CASSPGLGLGGETQYF	TGTGCCAGCAGCCCCGGGCTGGGATTAGGCGGGGAGACCCAGTACTTC
TRBV24-1	-	-	TRBJ2-7	CATSGPSMRGSVSYEQYF	TGTGCCACCAGTGGCCCCAGCATGAGGGGGTCCGTCTCCTACGAGCAGTACTTC
TRBV6-5	-	TRBD1	TRBJ1-2	CASSLDRDGYGYTF	TGTGCCAGCAGTTTAGACAGGGACGGCTATGGCTACACCTTC
TRBV7-9	few	TRBD1	TRBJ2-7	CASSLTGGYEQYF	TGTGCCAGCAGCCTGACAGGGGGCTACGAGCAGTACTTC
TRBV11-2	-	-	TRBJ2-1	CASSLVADPYNEQFF	TGTGCCAGCAGCTTAGTAGCGGACCCATACAATGAGCAGTTCTTC
TRBV7-6	-	-	TRBJ1-2	CASSPGPGILYGYTF	TGTGCCAGCAGCCCTGGACCAGGGATCCTCTATGGCTACACCTTC
TRBV24-1	-	TRBD2	TRBJ2-1	CATSPRGGLAGYNEQFF	TGTGCCACCAGTCCCCGAGGCGGACTAGCGGGTTACAATGAGCAGTTCTTC
TRBV4-1	once	TRBD1	TRBJ1-2	CASSPGGQGAPAYGYTF	TGCGCCAGCAGTCCCGGCGGACAGGGGGCCCCTGCCTATGGCTACACCTTC
TRBV20-1	-	-	TRBJ1-2	CSASGERGRGWGGNYGYTF	TGCAGTGCTAGTGGTGAACGTGGGCGAGGCTGGGGAGGGAACTATGGCTACACCTTC
TRBV5-1	-	TRBD2	TRBJ2-3	CASSLGSGGGTDTQYF	TGCGCCAGCAGCTTGGGAAGCGGGGGAGGCACAGATACGCAGTATTTT
TRBV18	-	-	TRBJ2-5	CASSPPKGDSGGETQYF	TGTGCCAGCTCACCACCGAAGGGAGACTCAGGGGGGGAGACCCAGTACTTC
TRBV25-1	-	-	TRBJ2-5	CASSQSPETQYF	TGTGCCAGCAGCCAGTCCCCAGAGACCCAGTACTTC
TRBV4-1	-	-	TRBJ2-7	CASRLNPLEKYEQYF	TGCGCCAGCAGACTCAACCCGCTGGAGAAATACGAGCAGTACTTC
TRBV19	-	-	TRBJ2-5	CASSMSSVETQYF	TGTGCCAGTAGTATGAGTAGCGTAGAGACCCAGTACTTC
TRBV5-6	-	TRBD1	TRBJ1-2	CASSLGQGRGYTF	TGTGCCAGCAGCTTAGGACAGGGGCGAGGCTACACCTTC
TRBV27	-	-	TRBJ2-7	CASSLLWTDEQYF	TGTGCCAGCAGTTTATTGTGGACAGACGAGCAGTACTTC
TRBV3-1/TRBV3-2	-	TRBD1	TRBJ1-2	CASRRQGRNYGYTF	TGTGCCAGCAGGAGACAGGGGAGGAACTATGGCTACACCTTC
TRBV24-1	-	-	TRBJ2-3	CATSDQIDTQYF	TGTGCCACCAGTGATCAGATCGATACGCAGTATTTT
TRBV27	-	-	TRBJ2-3	CASSPPSTDTQYF	TGTGCCAGCAGTCCCCCTAGCACAGATACGCAGTATTTT
TRBV7-9	-	TRBD1	TRBJ2-7	CASSLRDRVYEQYF	TGTGCCAGCAGCCTCCGGGACAGGGTGTACGAGCAGTACTTC
TRBV12-3/TRBV12-4	-	-	TRBJ1-2	CASSLDSEYGYTF	TGTGCCAGCAGCCTCGACAGCGAATATGGCTACACCTTC
TRBV5-3	-	TRBD2	TRBJ2-7	CARSSRTSGRHEQYF	TGTGCCAGAAGCTCCCGGACTAGCGGGAGGCACGAGCAGTACTTC
TRBV18	few	-	TRBJ1-1	CATPAADLGTEAFF	TGTGCCACCCCAGCGGCCGATTTGGGCACTGAAGCTTTCTTT
TRBV3-1/TRBV3-2	-	-	TRBJ1-4	CASSLPTAREKLFF	TGTGCCAGCAGCCTACCCACAGCAAGGGAAAAACTGTTTTTT
TRBV5-6	once	TRBD2	TRBJ2-1	CASSTRTSGGNEQFF	TGTGCCAGCAGCACGCGGACTAGCGGGGGTAATGAGCAGTTCTTC
TRBV9	-	TRBD2	TRBJ2-3	CASSVGGSGVFSTDTQYF	TGTGCCAGCAGCGTAGGAGGTAGCGGGGTTTTTAGCACAGATACGCAGTATTTT
TRBV5-1	-	TRBD2	TRBJ2-7	CASSFMGLASHEQYF	TGCGCCAGCAGCTTTATGGGACTAGCATCGCACGAGCAGTACTTC
TRBV30	-	-	TRBJ2-1	CAWRGTNNEQFF	TGTGCCTGGAGGGGCACGAACAATGAGCAGTTCTTC
TRBV6-5	-	TRBD1	TRBJ1-2	CASSYSYRGNSYGYTF	TGTGCCAGCAGTTACTCGTACAGGGGGAATAGCTATGGCTACACCTTC
TRBV7-2	-	-	TRBJ1-2	CASSPVGRNNYGYTF	TGTGCCAGCAGCCCCGTGGGGAGGAACAACTATGGCTACACCTTC
TRBV7-9	-	-	TRBJ1-1	CASSLDPAGAEAFF	TGTGCCAGCAGCTTAGATCCGGCAGGGGCTGAAGCTTTCTTT
TRBV18	-	TRBD1	TRBJ1-5	CASSHGTGSRTYSNQPQHF	TGTGCCAGCTCTCACGGGACAGGGTCGCGGACATATAGCAATCAGCCCCAGCATTTT
TRBV30	-	-	TRBJ2-1	CAWSPSHREQFF	TGTGCCTGGAGCCCCTCCCACCGGGAGCAGTTCTTC
TRBV3-1/TRBV3-2	-	-	TRBJ2-1	CASSQDIWSGQFF	TGTGCCAGCAGCCAAGATATATGGAGCGGGCAGTTCTTC
TRBV5-6	-	-	TRBJ1-4	CASSLSRDNEKLFF	TGTGCCAGCAGCTTAAGCAGGGATAATGAAAAACTGTTTTTT
TRBV10-2	-	TRBD2	TRBJ2-7	CASSVGAGVGYEQYF	TGCGCCAGCAGTGTAGGAGCGGGAGTTGGCTACGAGCAGTACTTC
TRBV9	-	TRBD1	TRBJ1-4	CASSLEPGQEGVNEKLFF	TGTGCCAGCAGCTTAGAACCGGGACAGGAGGGGGTAAATGAAAAACTGTTTTTT
TRBV3-1/TRBV3-2	-	-	TRBJ1-2	CASSQEGGRGVYGYTF	TGTGCCAGCAGCCAAGAGGGTGGCAGGGGTGTCTATGGCTACACCTTC
TRBV7-9	-	-	TRBJ1-1	CASSLAVGINTEAFF	TGTGCCAGCAGCTTAGCGGTCGGGATCAACACTGAAGCTTTCTTT
TRBV5-6	-	TRBD2	TRBJ2-3	CASSLETSVRGLSTDTQYF	TGTGCCAGCAGCTTGGAAACTAGCGTCCGCGGTCTTAGCACAGATACGCAGTATTTT
TRBV9	-	-	TRBJ2-7	CASSAYRDSLPYEQYF	TGTGCCAGCAGCGCATACCGGGACTCCTTACCCTACGAGCAGTACTTC
TRBV6-5	once	-	TRBJ2-7	CASSSGTSPPYEQYF	TGTGCCAGCAGTTCCGGGACTTCGCCTCCCTACGAGCAGTACTTC
TRBV19	-	-	TRBJ1-1	CASSIDPPGGGNTEAFF	TGTGCCAGTAGTATAGATCCGCCGGGGGGTGGTAACACTGAAGCTTTCTTT
TRBV6-6	-	-	TRBJ2-7	CASSYSGSASYEQYF	TGTGCCAGCAGTTACTCTGGTAGCGCCTCCTACGAGCAGTACTTC